This TCR delta chain originates from a study of γδ T cells in repeated Plasmodium falciparum infection. The wider study: The natural-infection arm compared Malian children under seasonal malaria with matched Australian children. Four controlled malaria infections with P. falciparum NF54 spanned less than 800 days.

CDR1 and CDR2 from the germline V gene are TSWWSYY and QGS. This CDR3 comprises 13 residues. Trimming removed 6 bases at V and 7 bases at J, with 15 bases between. Gammadelta T cells were flow-sorted from PBMC into Vgamma9/Vdelta2+ and Vdelta2-negative populations for bulk analysis. About this clone itself: Its antigen is unknown. TCRdb records a much larger clone's protein for this DNA, with a difference at residue 6 that likely arises from a read error; the protein given is the translation of the DNA.

Study-level results: Compared with Australian children, Malian Vdelta2-negative repertoires seemed more clonal, less diverse, less shared.

TCRdb reapplied CATT to the multiplex PCR reads. The table records approximately 90,000 delta-chain clones, over 0.75% of them present only once. The specimen sequenced was gamma-delta T cells from blood. This clonotype was sampled from a pool of human donors (malaria-infected and uninfected, not separated). The chain links TRDV1 to TRDJ1, with D unresolved. Here the J gene was assigned by germline matching of the DNA, as TCRdb has none. The CDR3 nucleotides read TGTGCTCTTGGAATAAGCCTGGTTACTAAACTCATCTTT. Amino acids: CALGISLVTKLIF.